A selection of T cell receptor beta chains follows, all from one sample in a study of blood T cell repertoires in COVID-19. Clones were read by immunoSEQ multiplex PCR, and TCRdb kept only the in-frame ones, dropping some. Of tens of thousands of clones listed, roughly 84% were seen once; the top ten hold 2.5% to 3%. Sequenced material: peripheral blood. These receptors were obtained from a man older than 75 with active or convalescent COVID-19. Both conserved end residues are part of each CDR3. The D gene is left open where the match is weak. Clone size is shown for a subset of rows, as once, few, many or a class of expanded clone.

j_gene: TRBJ1-1; abundance: NA; v_gene: TRBV6-6; d_gene: NA; CDR3nt: TGTGCCAGCAGCCACGGACAGCAGGGTAGGGGCACTGAAGCTTTCTTT; CDR3aa: CASSHGQQGRGTEAFF
j_gene: TRBJ2-7; abundance: NA; v_gene: TRBV30; d_gene: TRBD2; CDR3nt: TGTGCCTGGAGTATCGGGACTAACTACGAGCAGTACTTC; CDR3aa: CAWSIGTNYEQYF
j_gene: TRBJ2-7; abundance: few; v_gene: TRBV7-2; d_gene: TRBD2; CDR3nt: TGTGCCAGCAGTGAAGCGGGAGAGGGCATCGAGCAGTACTTC; CDR3aa: CASSEAGEGIEQYF
j_gene: TRBJ2-3; abundance: once; v_gene: TRBV10-3; d_gene: TRBD2; CDR3nt: TGTGCCATCAGTCAAGCGGGGGGGCCTGCAGATACGCAGTATTTT; CDR3aa: CAISQAGGPADTQYF
j_gene: TRBJ2-5; abundance: NA; v_gene: TRBV2; d_gene: TRBD1; CDR3nt: TGTGCCAGCAGCCCCGGGACAGGGCCAGAGACCCAGTACTTC; CDR3aa: CASSPGTGPETQYF
j_gene: TRBJ2-4; abundance: NA; v_gene: TRBV2; d_gene: TRBD2; CDR3nt: TGTGCCAGCAGTGAATCAGCGGGGGGAAACATTCAGTACTTC; CDR3aa: CASSESAGGNIQYF
j_gene: TRBJ1-4; abundance: NA; v_gene: TRBV18; d_gene: NA; CDR3nt: TGTGCCAGCTCACCAGGGACACATGAAAAACTGTTTTTT; CDR3aa: CASSPGTHEKLFF
j_gene: TRBJ1-1; abundance: NA; v_gene: TRBV7-9; d_gene: TRBD1; CDR3nt: TGTGCCAGCAGCTTAGCGCGACAGGGCCGTACTGAAGCTTTCTTT; CDR3aa: CASSLARQGRTEAFF
j_gene: TRBJ1-1; abundance: NA; v_gene: TRBV7-2; d_gene: TRBD1; CDR3nt: TGTGCCAGCAGTCCGGGACAGGGGGCACCTGAAGCTTTCTTT; CDR3aa: CASSPGQGAPEAFF
j_gene: TRBJ2-5; abundance: NA; v_gene: TRBV27; d_gene: NA; CDR3nt: TGTGCCAGCAGTTCGTGGACAGAACAAGAGACCCAGTACTTC; CDR3aa: CASSSWTEQETQYF
j_gene: TRBJ2-6; abundance: NA; v_gene: TRBV19; d_gene: NA; CDR3nt: TGTGCCAGTAGTAGCCAAGGGGGCTCTGGGGCCAACGTCCTGACTTTC; CDR3aa: CASSSQGGSGANVLTF
j_gene: TRBJ1-3; abundance: NA; v_gene: TRBV18; d_gene: TRBD1; CDR3nt: TGTGCCAGCTCACTAAGGGACAGGGGTAAAAGCTCTGGAAACACCATATATTTT; CDR3aa: CASSLRDRGKSSGNTIYF